Included here is one T cell receptor beta chain sequence, with context. Measured with immunoSEQ multiplex PCR; TCRdb has only the in-frame clones, and not every one. There are roughly 67,000 clones in the sample; roughly nine tenths occur only once, and more than 1.4% lies in the top ten. This sample was taken from a study of T cell changes during pregnancy in multiple sclerosis. Germline-derived CDR1 and CDR2 are GTSNPN and SVGIG (reference sequence). V lost 2 bases, J lost 0 bases, and 16 bases lay in between. CDR3 length: 16 amino acids. V is TRBV30 and J is TRBJ1-1; a possible D gene is TRBD1 (6 bases). The sequencing here drew on peripheral blood, taken in the second trimester of pregnancy. This clonotype originated in a female donor with multiple sclerosis, enrolled in a pregnancy study. The CDR3 bases are TGTGCCTGGAGTAAAGAAGGGGGGGCCTTGAACACTGAAGCTTTCTTT. It is translated as CAWSKEGGALNTEAFF.